These 6 T cell receptor beta chains share one sample of origin, sequenced in a study of shared T cell receptors in the human thymus. The repertoire was sequenced with immunoSEQ multiplex PCR; TCRdb's copy has only in-frame clones and lacks some. Among about 660,000 clones listed, 88% were seen once. These data also featured in a second study, about human thymus T cells.

Sequenced: thymocytes. The origin of the receptors is a boy under two years old with a congenital heart defect.

The chain has TRBV30 and TRBJ1-5, with a possible D match to TRBD1 (5 bases). V shed 2 bases and J shed 7 bases, with 15 bases lying between them. CDR1 and CDR2 from the germline V gene are GTSNPN and SVGIG (reference sequence). The CDR3 sequence is 14 residues long. Written as DNA, the CDR3 is TGTGCCTGGAGTTTGCCAAGGGGAGGACAGCCCCAGCATTTT. This sequence encodes CAWSLPRGGQPQHF.

This rearrangement joins TRBV19 to TRBJ1-3; TRBD1 agrees at 7 bases. CDR1 and CDR2 from the germline V gene are LNHDA and SQIVND (reference sequence). Germline trimming cut 2 bases from V and 0 bases from J; bases unmatched to any gene: 7. This CDR3 region has 17 residues. The CDR3 loop reads CASSIRSRGNSGNTIYF. CDR3 nucleotides: TGTGCCAGTAGTATAAGGAGCAGGGGGAACTCTGGAAACACCATATATTTT.

The chain uses TRBV9 and TRBJ2-5, with unresolved D. V was shortened by 0 bases and J by 0 bases, with 9 bases between the two germline ends. Germline loops: CDR1 SGDLS, CDR2 YYNGEE. CDR3 size: 15 residues. CDR3 DNA: TGTGCCAGCAGCGTAGACACCGGGTACCAAGAGACCCAGTACTTC. Translated: CASSVDTGYQETQYF.

This rearrangement joins TRBV9 to TRBJ2-1; 8 nucleotides match TRBD2. The CDR3 loop spans 17 amino acids. The ends lost 0 bases at V and 0 bases at J; junction bases unmatched: 5. Germline V CDR1 and CDR2: SGDLS, YYNGEE. Here the CDR3 DNA reads TGTGCCAGCAGCGTAGTACTAGCGGAGCACTCCTACAATGAGCAGTTCTTC. Protein: CASSVVLAEHSYNEQFF.

This chain uses TRBV4-2 with TRBJ2-5, with 14 bases identical to TRBD2. Germline V gene sequence: CDR1 LGHNA, CDR2 YNFKEQ. The CDR3 length is 17 residues. Losses at the gene ends were 1 base for V and 1 base for J; bases not matched to a gene: 2. CDR3 protein: CASSQVGTSGSQETQYF. The DNA for the CDR3 is TGTGCCAGCAGCCAAGTCGGGACTAGCGGGAGCCAAGAGACCCAGTACTTC.

The V and J genes are TRBV12-5 and TRBJ2-1, with 14 bases identical to TRBD2. The CDR3 extends over 18 amino acids. From germline, CDR1 is LGHNT and CDR2 FRNRAP. Trimming at V came to 1 base and at J to 3 bases, leaving 5 bases not matched to a gene. CDR3 in amino acids: CASGLEGTSGSFYNEQFF. CDR3 nucleotides: TGTGCTAGTGGTTTGGAGGGGACTAGCGGGAGTTTCTACAATGAGCAGTTCTTC.